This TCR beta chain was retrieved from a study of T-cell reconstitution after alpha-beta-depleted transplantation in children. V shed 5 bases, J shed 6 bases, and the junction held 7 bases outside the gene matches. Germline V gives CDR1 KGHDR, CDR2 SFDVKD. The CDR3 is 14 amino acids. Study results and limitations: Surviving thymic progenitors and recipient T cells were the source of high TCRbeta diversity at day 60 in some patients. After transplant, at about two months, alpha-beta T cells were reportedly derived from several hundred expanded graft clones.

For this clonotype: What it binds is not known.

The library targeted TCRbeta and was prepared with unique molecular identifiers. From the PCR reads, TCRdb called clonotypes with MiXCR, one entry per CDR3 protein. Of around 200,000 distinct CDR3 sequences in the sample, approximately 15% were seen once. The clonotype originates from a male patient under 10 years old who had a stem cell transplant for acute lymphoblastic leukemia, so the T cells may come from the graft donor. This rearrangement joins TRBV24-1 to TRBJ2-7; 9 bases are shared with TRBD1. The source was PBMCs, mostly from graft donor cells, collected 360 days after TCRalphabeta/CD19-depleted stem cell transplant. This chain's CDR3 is CATSAGQGIGEQYF. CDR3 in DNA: TGTGCCACCAGTGCGGGACAGGGAATTGGCGAGCAGTACTTC.